This TCR beta chain came from a study of monozygotic twins with inflammatory bowel disease. Findings and limits, study-wide: Among IBD patients, fewer clonotypes were shared with others than among healthy twins, especially with disease activity.

Concerning this clonotype itself: Its cognate antigen is unknown.

TCRdb re-called the 5' RACE reads and gives one entry per CDR3 protein, without DNA. The sample holds around 450,000 distinct CDR3 sequences. The source is a human donor with ulcerative colitis or Crohn's disease, or a healthy co-twin of an affected twin (not recorded which). Material for sequencing was blood.

This chain's CDR3 is CASSLIGTGGEETQYF. The chain links TRBV7-3 to TRBJ2-5; TCRdb indicates TRBD1, and absent DNA this call remains unverified. Per the germline V gene, CDR1 is SGHTA and CDR2 is FQGTGA. CDR3 length equals 16 residues.